The 30 T cell receptor beta chains given below trace back to one sample, sequenced in a study of CD8 T cells in ankylosing spondylitis. One entry per CDR3 protein, called by TCRdb with MiXCR from the 5' RACE reads. The sample includes about 31,000 distinct CDR3 sequences, about 6.8% seen only once; the top ten take 10%. Sequenced: blood, either unsorted or a sorted T cell fraction (not recorded which). The receptors were sampled from a male donor with ankylosing spondylitis or in good health (not recorded which).

At least ten counts were recorded for this clonotype. The chain links TRBV7-6 to TRBJ2-1; 8 bases map to TRBD2. The CDR3 has 15 residues. Germline loops: CDR1 SGHVS, CDR2 FNYEAQ. J was trimmed by 7 bases and V by 5 bases; bases with no gene match: 10. The CDR3 region has the DNA TGTGCCAGCAGCCAAGCGGGTTTAGCGGGAAATGAGCAGTTCTTC. Its translation is CASSQAGLAGNEQFF. The full variable domain, rest sourced from reference TRBV7-6 and TRBJ2-1, is GAGVSQSPRYKVTKRGQDVALRCDPISGHVSLYWYRQALGQGPEFLTYFNYEAQQDKSGLPNDRFSAERPEGSISTLTIQRTEQRDSAMYRCASSQAGLAGNEQFFGPGTRLTVL.

This clonotype came up many times. The chain joins TRBV2 to TRBJ2-7; D not certain. This CDR3 has 11 amino acids. Germline V gives CDR1 SNHLY, CDR2 FYNNEI. The V end was cut by 3 bases, the J end by 6 bases, with 6 bases between. The CDR3 spells CASSEFFEQYF. CDR3 sequence (DNA): TGTGCCAGCAGTGAGTTCTTCGAGCAGTACTTC.

This clonotype was seen repeatedly, ten times or more. The V gene is TRBV20-1, the J gene TRBJ2-3; D is unclear. The V gene lost 0 bases and the J gene lost 1 base, with 11 bases spanning the gap. This CDR3 region has 15 residues. The germline gives CDR1 DFQATT, CDR2 SNEGSKA (reference sequence). The CDR3 sequence: CSARDALSGTDTQYF. The CDR3 nucleotides are TGCAGTGCTAGAGATGCTCTGTCGGGCACAGATACGCAGTATTTT.

This clonotype was seen ten or more times. CDR3 residues: CASSEVPAGGLNIQYF. CDR3 DNA sequence: TGTGCCAGCAGTGAAGTTCCCGCAGGGGGCTTGAACATTCAGTACTTC. The genes are TRBV6-1 and TRBJ2-4; TRBD1 agrees at 8 bases. The V segment lost 1 base and the J segment 7 bases; nucleotides outside the gene matches: 9. Looked up from germline, CDR1 is MNHNS and CDR2 is SASEGT. The CDR3 length is 16 residues.

Many counts were recorded for this clonotype. The CDR3 loop is CSMLGQGKTEAFF. CDR3 sequence (DNA): TGCAGCATGCTAGGACAGGGCAAAACTGAAGCTTTCTTT. The V call is TRBV29-1, the J call TRBJ1-1; 8 nucleotides agree with TRBD1. The J segment lost 5 bases and the V segment lost 8 bases, leaving 10 bases of the junction unmatched. Germline lookup yields CDR1 SQVTM and CDR2 ANQGSEA. The CDR3 consists of 13 residues.

This clonotype was seen many times. The chain combines TRBV20-1 with TRBJ2-1; the match to TRBD2 covers 13 bases. Per the germline V gene, CDR1 is DFQATT and CDR2 is SNEGSKA (reference sequence). V shed 6 bases, J shed 5 bases, and the junction held 13 bases outside the gene matches. This CDR3 is 17 amino acids long. CDR3 sequence: CSAISGLAGVPDNEQFF. The CDR3 DNA reads TGCAGTGCCATCTCAGGACTAGCGGGAGTGCCCGACAATGAGCAGTTCTTC.

The table lists this clonotype with a few counts. The chain recombines TRBV14 with TRBJ1-2; 8 bases fit TRBD1. The trim removed 4 bases at V and 3 bases at J, leaving 4 bases unmatched. Germline loops: CDR1 SGHDN, CDR2 FVKESK. This CDR3 is 14 amino acids long. The CDR3 nucleotides are TGTGCCAGCAGCCTCGCAGGGGGCCACTATGGCTACACCTTC. It codes for CASSLAGGHYGYTF. The full variable domain, completed using reference TRBV14 and TRBJ1-2, is EAGVTQFPSHSVIEKGQTVTLRCDPISGHDNLYWYRRVMGKEIKFLLHFVKESKQDESGMPNNRFLAERTGGTYSTLKVQPAELEDSGVYFCASSLAGGHYGYTFGSGTRLTVV.

This clonotype was detected many times. The V call is TRBV10-3, the J call TRBJ1-2; D may be TRBD1 (5 bases). Germline V CDR1 and CDR2: ENHRY, SYGVKD. V was pared by 3 bases and J by 0 bases, with 14 bases between. There are 16 residues in the CDR3. This chain's CDR3 is CAISDPGSSANYGYTF. Written as DNA, the CDR3 is TGTGCCATCAGTGACCCAGGGTCTTCGGCTAACTATGGCTACACCTTC.

This clonotype showed up many times. The chain employs TRBV20-1 and TRBJ2-1; TRBD2 aligns across 9 bases. J was trimmed by 3 bases and V by 3 bases; bases with no gene match: 9. This CDR3 is 16 amino acids long. Germline lookup yields CDR1 DFQATT and CDR2 SNEGSKA (reference sequence). The CDR3 nucleotides read TGCAGTGCTAGTGATCCGACTAGCGGAGACTACAATGAGCAGTTCTTC. It yields the protein CSASDPTSGDYNEQFF.

The table lists this clonotype with many counts. The rearrangement joins TRBV14 to TRBJ1-1; no reliable D call. The V end lost 4 bases, the J end lost 1 base, and 7 bases lay between the germline ends. The CDR3 runs to 13 residues. Germline V gene lookup returns CDR1 SGHDN and CDR2 FVKESK. CDR3 protein: CASSLYQNTEAFF. As DNA, the CDR3 is TGTGCCAGCAGCCTTTACCAGAACACTGAAGCTTTCTTT.

This clonotype was detected ten times or more. The chain is built from TRBV5-1 and TRBJ2-1, with 11 bases matching TRBD2. Trimming at V came to 3 bases and at J to 6 bases, leaving 11 bases not matched to a gene. This CDR3 region has 17 residues. Germline lookup yields CDR1 SGHRS and CDR2 YFSETQ. In nucleotides, the CDR3 is TGCGCCAGCAGCTCGATTCTAGCGGGAGGCGCGGGCAATGAGCAGTTCTTC. This gives the protein CASSSILAGGAGNEQFF.

Points on this clonotype: One end of the junction does not line up with germline, which may come from a read error. The chain is built from TRBV5-6 and TRBJ2-1, with 12 positions matching TRBD2. This CDR3 spans 15 amino acids. CDR1 SGHDT and CDR2 YYEEEE come from the germline V gene. As DNA, the CDR3 is TGTGCCAGCAGCGTACTAGCGGGGGGCTACAATGTGCAGTTCTTC. It codes for CASSVLAGGYNVQFF. Supplemented by reference TRBV5-6 and TRBJ2-1, the full variable domain reads DAGVTQSPTHLIKTRGQQVTLRCSPKSGHDTVSWYQQALGQGPQFIFQYYEEEERQRGNFPDRFSGHQFPNYSSELNVNALLLGDSALYLCASSVLAGGYNVQFFGPGTRLTVL.

This clonotype occurred many times. The chain carries TRBV6-2 or TRBV6-3 and TRBJ2-2, with D uncertain. Germline V gene sequence: CDR1 MNHEY, CDR2 SVGEGT. This CDR3 has 14 amino acids. Trimming took off 10 bases at V and 3 bases at J, with 15 bases between the two ends. The CDR3 coding sequence is TGTGCCATCAAAACCGGCCAGCACACCGGGGAGCTGTTTTTT. It specifies CAIKTGQHTGELFF.

This clonotype is medium-sized within its sample. The chain couples TRBV5-1 to TRBJ2-2; D may be TRBD2 (6 bases). The CDR3 spans 16 residues. The germline V gene encodes CDR1 SGHRS and CDR2 YFSETQ. V was trimmed by 4 bases and J by 0 bases, leaving 13 bases between them. CDR3 in DNA: TGCGCCAGCAGCCCTTGGCGCGGGACGAACACCGGGGAGCTGTTTTTT. Translated, it gives CASSPWRGTNTGELFF.

This clonotype is medium-sized by share. V is TRBV7-6 and J is TRBJ2-7, with a possible D match to TRBD2 (6 bases). The CDR3 has 14 residues. The germline CDR1 and CDR2 sequences are SGHVS and FNYEAQ. V was shortened by 4 bases and J by 3 bases, with 13 bases between the two germline ends. The CDR3 protein is CASSSDYRGYEQYF. The DNA for the CDR3 is TGTGCCAGCAGCTCGGACTACCGAGGCTACGAGCAGTACTTC. The variable domain in full, completed from reference TRBV7-6 and TRBJ2-7, reads GAGVSQSPRYKVTKRGQDVALRCDPISGHVSLYWYRQALGQGPEFLTYFNYEAQQDKSGLPNDRFSAERPEGSISTLTIQRTEQRDSAMYRCASSSDYRGYEQYFGPGTRLTVT.

This clonotype was counted many times. The chain recombines TRBV20-1 with TRBJ1-2, with unresolved D. This CDR3 comprises 12 residues. Germline CDR1 reads DFQATT; CDR2 reads SNEGSKA (reference sequence). Trimming left V 3 bases short and J 4 bases short, with 9 bases between. The CDR3 loop is CSARGGTYGYTF. CDR3 nucleotide sequence: TGCAGTGCTAGGGGTGGCACCTATGGCTACACCTTC.

This clonotype was picked up many times. The V and J genes are TRBV3-1 and TRBJ2-2, with D maybe TRBD1 (5 bases). The CDR3 contains 16 residues. Germline assignment: CDR1 LGHDT and CDR2 YNNKEL (reference sequence). V was trimmed by 0 bases and J by 2 bases, leaving 10 bases between them. The CDR3 sequence: CASSQENRINTGELFF. Here the CDR3 DNA reads TGTGCCAGCAGCCAAGAGAACAGGATTAACACCGGGGAGCTGTTTTTT.

This clonotype was picked up many times. The chain is built from TRBV9 and TRBJ2-1, with a tentative D call TRBD2 (6 bases). Germline loops: CDR1 SGDLS, CDR2 YYNGEE. Trimming took off 4 bases at V and 0 bases at J, with 11 bases between the two ends. This CDR3 has 15 amino acids. CDR3 sequence reads: CASSPPTSSYNEQFF. The CDR3 bases are TGTGCCAGCAGCCCGCCGACTAGCTCCTACAATGAGCAGTTCTTC.

The sample holds many counts of this clonotype. V gene TRBV5-1 combines with J gene TRBJ2-3; D is uncertain. Between the trimmed V and J ends, which lost 1 base and 4 bases, there was a span of 7 bases. The CDR3 spans 13 residues. Germline lookup yields CDR1 SGHRS and CDR2 YFSETQ. CDR3 DNA sequence: TGCGCCAGCAGCTTGAGTATTGCAGATACGCAGTATTTT. Protein product: CASSLSIADTQYF.

This clonotype was counted at least ten times. This chain connects TRBV20-1 to TRBJ1-2, with 7 bases fitting TRBD1. J gave up 5 bases and V 4 bases, and 10 bases lay outside the gene matches. The CDR3 extends over 14 amino acids. The germline V gene encodes CDR1 DFQATT and CDR2 SNEGSKA (reference sequence). The chain's CDR3 is CSAIQGSGRYGYTF. The CDR3 DNA reads as TGCAGTGCTATACAGGGGTCGGGAAGATATGGCTACACCTTC.

This clonotype showed up many times. Because the CDR3's place on the DNA is in doubt, the DNA is left out and the CDR3 is given as listed by TCRdb. The gene calls are TRBV15 and TRBJ2-2; the D segment call TRBD2 is taken from the table without a DNA check. 21 amino acids form the CDR3, both terminal residues included. The germline V gene encodes CDR1 LNHNV and CDR2 YYDKDF (reference sequence). Here the CDR3 reads CATSRDRRTSGRLTPGELFFF.

The chain employs TRBV6-4 and TRBJ2-2; tentative D call: TRBD2 (5 bases). Germline V CDR1 and CDR2: MRHNA, SNTAGT. CDR3 length: 15 amino acids. V lost 0 bases and J 6 bases, leaving 11 bases between the germline ends. The CDR3 is CASSDSGGESGELFF. As DNA, the CDR3 is TGTGCCAGCAGTGACTCGGGTGGGGAGTCCGGGGAGCTGTTTTTT.

There are many counts of this clonotype. The V gene is TRBV24-1, the J gene TRBJ1-2; D possibly corresponds to TRBD1 (6 bases). The germline gives CDR1 KGHDR, CDR2 SFDVKD. V gave up 3 bases and J gave up 4 bases, with 14 bases separating them. The CDR3 runs 15 residues. CDR3 bases: TGTGCCACCAGTGATCCAATGGACAGCGGCTATGGCTACACCTTC. Residues: CATSDPMDSGYGYTF.

In its sample, this clonotype was seen many times. The chain recombines TRBV13 with TRBJ2-5; maybe TRBD1 (6 bases). Trimming took off 5 bases at V and 1 base at J, with 8 bases between the two ends. The CDR3 spans 13 residues. From germline, CDR1 is PRHDT and CDR2 FYEKMQ (reference sequence). The CDR3 DNA is TGTGCCAGCAGCGGCAGGGGCCAAGAGACCCAGTACTTC. It codes for CASSGRGQETQYF.

There are many counts of this clonotype. The chain combines TRBV28 with TRBJ2-7; the D is unclear. CDR1 is MDHEN, CDR2 SYDVKM, per germline. This CDR3 has 13 amino acids. V was cut by 3 bases and J by 3 bases, with 9 bases left in between. In nucleotides, the CDR3 is TGTGCCAGCAGTTTGGAGCAGCGCTACGAGCAGTACTTC. Its protein is CASSLEQRYEQYF.

This clonotype was counted many times. The V and J genes are TRBV28 and TRBJ1-5; D is undetermined. Trimming shortened V by 9 bases and J by 5 bases, and 14 bases separated the two germline ends. The germline V gene has CDR1 MDHEN and CDR2 SYDVKM. The length of the CDR3 is 13 residues. CDR3 sequence: CASKLEGYQPQHF. The CDR3 DNA follows: TGTGCCAGTAAGTTGGAGGGATATCAGCCCCAGCATTTT. Based on the CDR3 plus reference TRBV28 and TRBJ1-5, the full variable domain is DVKVTQSSRYLVKRTGEKVFLECVQDMDHENMFWYRQDPGLGLRLIYFSYDVKMKEKGDIPEGYSVSREKKERFSLILESASTNQTSMYLCASKLEGYQPQHFGDGTRLSIL.

This clonotype was counted ten times or more. Germline is not matched at one junction end, which may reflect a read error. The chain couples TRBV5-1 to TRBJ2-5; D perhaps matches TRBD1 (5 bases). CDR3 length: 14 residues. CDR1 is SGHRS, CDR2 YFSETQ, per germline. The DNA for the CDR3 is TGCGCCAGCACCTTGGTACCAGGGCAAGAGACCCAGTACTTC. Translation: CASTLVPGQETQYF. The complete variable domain, with remaining parts taken from reference TRBV5-1 and TRBJ2-5, reads KAGVTQTPRYLIKTRGQQVTLSCSPISGHRSVSWYQQTPGQGLQFLFEYFSETQRNKGNFPGRFSGRQFSNSRSEMNVSTLELGDSALYLCASTLVPGQETQYFGPGTRLLVL.

In its sample, this clonotype was seen many times. V usage is TRBV20-1 and J usage is TRBJ2-3; TRBD1 matches at 7 bases. V was clipped by 5 bases and J by 1 base; unmatched bases: 9. Looked up from germline, CDR1 is DFQATT and CDR2 is SNEGSKA (reference sequence). The CDR3 loop spans 15 amino acids. CDR3 DNA sequence: TGCAGTGCTCCCGGGGAAGGGGGCCGCACAGATACGCAGTATTTT. Protein product: CSAPGEGGRTDTQYF.

This clonotype was detected many times. This chain connects TRBV10-3 to TRBJ2-1; TRBD2 matches 8 bases. Germline CDR1 ENHRY, CDR2 SYGVKD. With V trimmed by 5 bases and J by 9 bases, 12 bases remained unmatched. This CDR3 has 15 amino acids. The CDR3 spells CAISPDPAGAGEQFF. The DNA for the CDR3 is TGTGCCATCAGTCCTGACCCAGCGGGAGCAGGTGAGCAGTTCTTC.

This clonotype was counted a few times. The chain links TRBV10-3 to TRBJ2-7, with no clear D. CDR3 length: 13 amino acids. Trimming shortened V by 4 bases and J by 4 bases, and 11 bases separated the two germline ends. The germline V gene has CDR1 ENHRY and CDR2 SYGVKD. The CDR3, as DNA: TGTGCCATCAGTGGCGTAGGAGTGTACGAGCAGTACTTC. It encodes CAISGVGVYEQYF.